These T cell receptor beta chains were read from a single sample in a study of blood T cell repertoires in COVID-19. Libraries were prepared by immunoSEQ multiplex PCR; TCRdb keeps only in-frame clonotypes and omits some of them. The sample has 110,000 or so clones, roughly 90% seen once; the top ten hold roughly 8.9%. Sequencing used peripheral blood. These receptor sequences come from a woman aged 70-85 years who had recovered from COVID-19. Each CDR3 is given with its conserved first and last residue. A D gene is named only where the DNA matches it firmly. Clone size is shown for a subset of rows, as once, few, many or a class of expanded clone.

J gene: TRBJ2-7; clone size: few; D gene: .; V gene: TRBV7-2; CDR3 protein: CASRGATYEQYF; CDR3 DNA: TGTGCCAGCCGAGGAGCCACCTACGAGCAGTACTTC
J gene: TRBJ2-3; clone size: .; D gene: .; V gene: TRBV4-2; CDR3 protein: CASSQDLSTDTQYF; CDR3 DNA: TGTGCCAGCAGCCAAGACCTTAGCACAGATACGCAGTATTTT
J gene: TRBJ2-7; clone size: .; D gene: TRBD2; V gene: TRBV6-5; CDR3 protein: CASSYREGGGEQYF; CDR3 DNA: TGTGCCAGCAGTTACCGGGAGGGGGGAGGCGAGCAGTACTTC
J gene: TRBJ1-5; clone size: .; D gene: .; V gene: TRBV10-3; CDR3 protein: CAISEVPLNKAGKSNQPQHF; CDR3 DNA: TGTGCCATCAGTGAGGTCCCATTAAACAAGGCAGGGAAAAGCAATCAGCCCCAGCATTTT
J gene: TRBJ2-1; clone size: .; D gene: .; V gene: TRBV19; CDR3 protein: CASNGEIHEQFF; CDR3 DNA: TGTGCCAGTAACGGAGAGATCCATGAGCAGTTCTTC
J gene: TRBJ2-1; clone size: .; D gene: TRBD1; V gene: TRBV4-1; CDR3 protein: CASSQDTTGAKFF; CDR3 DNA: TGCGCCAGCAGCCAAGATACGACAGGGGCTAAGTTCTTC
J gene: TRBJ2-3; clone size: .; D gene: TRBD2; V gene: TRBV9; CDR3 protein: CASSPIIAGGRRDTQYF; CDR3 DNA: TGTGCCAGCAGCCCCATCATAGCGGGGGGGCGTCGGGATACGCAGTATTTT
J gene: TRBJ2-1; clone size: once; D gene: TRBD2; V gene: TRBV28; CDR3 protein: CASSFASGVSYNEQFF; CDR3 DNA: TGTGCCAGCAGTTTTGCTAGCGGAGTCTCCTACAATGAGCAGTTCTTC
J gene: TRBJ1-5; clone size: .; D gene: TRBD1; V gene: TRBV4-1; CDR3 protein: CASSQEAGGLNQPQHF; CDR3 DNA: TGCGCCAGCAGCCAAGAAGCAGGGGGTCTCAATCAGCCCCAGCATTTT
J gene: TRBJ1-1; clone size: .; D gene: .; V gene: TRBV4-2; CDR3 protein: CASSQVTVETEAFF; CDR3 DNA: TGTGCCAGCAGCCAAGTGACTGTGGAAACTGAAGCTTTCTTT
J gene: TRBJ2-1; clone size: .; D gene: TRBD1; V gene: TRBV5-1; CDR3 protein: CASSLDTAGGGNEQFF; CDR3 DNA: TGCGCCAGCAGCTTGGATACGGCAGGGGGTGGAAATGAGCAGTTCTTC
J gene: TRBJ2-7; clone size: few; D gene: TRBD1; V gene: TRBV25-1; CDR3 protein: CASRMQGVGEQYF; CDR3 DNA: TGTGCCAGCAGGATGCAGGGGGTAGGGGAGCAGTACTTC
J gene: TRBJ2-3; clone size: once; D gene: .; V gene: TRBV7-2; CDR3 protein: CASSLGLGGDVGTDTQYF; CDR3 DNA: TGTGCCAGCAGCTTAGGTCTAGGAGGCGACGTCGGCACAGATACGCAGTATTTT
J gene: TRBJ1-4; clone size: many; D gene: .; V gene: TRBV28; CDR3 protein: CASSFRTGQGLNEKLFF; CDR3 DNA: TGTGCCAGCAGTTTTCGGACGGGACAAGGCCTCAATGAAAAACTGTTTTTT
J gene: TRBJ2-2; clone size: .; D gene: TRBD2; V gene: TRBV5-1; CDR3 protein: CASLGLAGGNTGELFF; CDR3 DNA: TGCGCCAGCCTCGGACTAGCGGGGGGGAACACCGGGGAGCTGTTTTTT
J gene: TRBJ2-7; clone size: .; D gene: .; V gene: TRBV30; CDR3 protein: CAWISSSYEQYF; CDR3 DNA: TGTGCCTGGATAAGCTCCTCCTACGAGCAGTACTTC
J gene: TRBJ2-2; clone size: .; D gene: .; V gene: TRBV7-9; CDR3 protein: CASTTRGGTGELFF; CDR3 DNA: TGTGCCAGCACCACGAGGGGGGGCACGGGGGAGCTGTTTTTT
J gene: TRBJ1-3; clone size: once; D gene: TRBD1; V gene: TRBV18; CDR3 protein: CASSPRDRGVAGNTIYF; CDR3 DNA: TGTGCCAGCTCACCCCGGGACAGGGGTGTTGCTGGAAACACCATATATTTT
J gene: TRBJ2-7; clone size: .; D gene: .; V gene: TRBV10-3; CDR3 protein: CAIRPGGMGQSEQYF; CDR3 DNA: TGTGCCATCCGCCCGGGGGGGATGGGACAGAGCGAGCAGTACTTC
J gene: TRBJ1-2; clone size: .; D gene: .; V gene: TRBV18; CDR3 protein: CASSPRGGGYGYTF; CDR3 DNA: TGTGCCAGCTCACCACGGGGCGGGGGCTATGGCTACACCTTC
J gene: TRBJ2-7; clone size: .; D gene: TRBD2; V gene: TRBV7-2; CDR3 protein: CASSQTSGPYEQYF; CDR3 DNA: TGTGCCAGCAGCCAAACTAGCGGGCCCTACGAGCAGTACTTC
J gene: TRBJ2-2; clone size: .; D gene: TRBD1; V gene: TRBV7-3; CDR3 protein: CASSLTRDRSANTGELFF; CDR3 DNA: TGTGCCAGCAGCTTAACGAGGGACAGATCAGCGAACACCGGGGAGCTGTTTTTT
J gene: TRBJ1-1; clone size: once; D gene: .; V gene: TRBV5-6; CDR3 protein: CASSLGRYSEAFF; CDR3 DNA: TGTGCCAGCAGCTTGGGCCGCTATTCTGAAGCTTTCTTT
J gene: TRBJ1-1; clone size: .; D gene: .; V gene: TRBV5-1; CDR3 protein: CASSSQANTEAFF; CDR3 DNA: TGCGCCAGCAGCTCACAGGCGAACACTGAAGCTTTCTTT
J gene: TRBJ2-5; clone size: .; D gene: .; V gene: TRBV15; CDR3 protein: CATSRDRAGGETQYF; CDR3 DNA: TGTGCCACCAGCAGAGATAGGGCAGGGGGGGAGACCCAGTACTTC
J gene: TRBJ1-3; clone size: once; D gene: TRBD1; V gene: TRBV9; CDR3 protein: CASSTYSTGFGNTIYF; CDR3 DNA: TGTGCCAGCAGCACTTACTCGACAGGGTTCGGAAACACCATATATTTT
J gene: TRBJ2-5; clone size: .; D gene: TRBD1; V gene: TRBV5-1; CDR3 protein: CASSVLPGQQETQYF; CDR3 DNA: TGCGCCAGCAGCGTCTTACCGGGACAGCAAGAGACCCAGTACTTC
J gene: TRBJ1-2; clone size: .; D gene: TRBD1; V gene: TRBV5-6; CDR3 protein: CASSPGGTGAPYGYTF; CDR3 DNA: TGTGCCAGCAGCCCCGGTGGGACAGGGGCCCCCTATGGCTACACCTTC
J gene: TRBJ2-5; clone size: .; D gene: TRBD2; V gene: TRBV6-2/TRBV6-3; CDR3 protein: CASSHSGEVETQYF; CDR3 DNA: TGTGCCAGCAGTCATAGCGGGGAGGTAGAGACCCAGTACTTC
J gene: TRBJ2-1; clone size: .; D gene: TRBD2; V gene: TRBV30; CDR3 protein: CAWSPGLAAGGGDEQFF; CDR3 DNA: TGTGCCTGGAGCCCGGGACTAGCGGCTGGGGGGGGTGATGAGCAGTTCTTC
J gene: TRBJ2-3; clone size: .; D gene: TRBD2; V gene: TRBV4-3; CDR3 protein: CASSQGEGTSGTDTQYF; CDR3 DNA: TGCGCCAGCAGCCAAGGGGAGGGGACTAGCGGCACAGATACGCAGTATTTT
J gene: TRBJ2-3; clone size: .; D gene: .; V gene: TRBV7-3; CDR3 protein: CASSLIGEKDTQYF; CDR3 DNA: TGTGCCAGCAGCTTAATAGGGGAAAAAGATACGCAGTATTTT
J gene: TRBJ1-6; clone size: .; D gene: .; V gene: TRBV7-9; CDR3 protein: CASSLRDSDSPLHF; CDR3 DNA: TGTGCCAGCAGCTTACGTGATTCGGATTCACCCCTCCACTTT
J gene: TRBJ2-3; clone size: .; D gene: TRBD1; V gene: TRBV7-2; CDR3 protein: CASSNRRGQGADTQYF; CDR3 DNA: TGTGCCAGCAGCAACCGAAGGGGACAGGGGGCAGATACGCAGTATTTT
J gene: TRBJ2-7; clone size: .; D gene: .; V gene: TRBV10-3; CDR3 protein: CAISVFSGDGQYF; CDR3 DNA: TGTGCCATCAGTGTTTTTTCAGGGGATGGGCAGTACTTC
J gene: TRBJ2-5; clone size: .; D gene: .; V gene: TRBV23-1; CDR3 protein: CASSQSDRDICQETQYF; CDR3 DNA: TGCGCCAGCAGTCAATCCGATCGGGACATTTGCCAAGAGACCCAGTACTTC
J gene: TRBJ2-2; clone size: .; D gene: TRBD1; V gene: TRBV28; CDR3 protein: CASSLRDRDTGELFF; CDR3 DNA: TGTGCCAGCAGTTTAAGGGACAGGGACACCGGGGAGCTGTTTTTT
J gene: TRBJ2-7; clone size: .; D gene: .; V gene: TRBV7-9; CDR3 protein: CASSLAGRAVYEQYF; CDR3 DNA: TGTGCCAGCAGCTTAGCGGGCAGGGCGGTCTACGAGCAGTACTTC
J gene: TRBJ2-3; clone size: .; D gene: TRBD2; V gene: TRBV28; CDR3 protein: CASISGGASGTYTQYF; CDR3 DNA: TGTGCCAGCATCTCAGGGGGGGCTAGCGGGACATATACGCAGTATTTT
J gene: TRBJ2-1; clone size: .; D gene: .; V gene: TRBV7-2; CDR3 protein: CASSLGGQGYYEQFF; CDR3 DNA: TGTGCCAGCAGCTTGGGGGGGCAGGGATACTATGAGCAGTTCTTC
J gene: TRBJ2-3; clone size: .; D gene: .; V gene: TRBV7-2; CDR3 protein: CASRVTTSRTTSTDTQYF; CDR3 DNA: TGTGCCAGCAGGGTCACGACTAGTCGAACCACTAGCACAGATACGCAGTATTTT
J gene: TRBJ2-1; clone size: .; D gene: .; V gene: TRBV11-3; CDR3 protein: CASSSSSLYNEQFF; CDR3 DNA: TGTGCCAGCAGCTCTTCTTCCCTATACAATGAGCAGTTCTTC